The 15 T cell receptor beta chains below come from one sample, sequenced in a study of neurological immune-mediated disorders. TCRdb re-called the 5' RACE reads through MiXCR, storing one row per CDR3 protein. The sample includes about 120,000 distinct CDR3 sequences, more than 2.5% of them seen just once. The sample was PBMCs. Source of these receptors: a woman in her twenties or thirties with multiple sclerosis.

This clonotype has at least ten counts. V usage is TRBV9 and J usage is TRBJ2-3, with no clear D. The V and J ends lost 4 bases and 6 bases respectively, with 15 bases between them. The CDR3 length is 14 residues. Germline V CDR1 and CDR2: SGDLS, YYNGEE. The CDR3 nucleotides read TGTGCCAGCAGCCCTTTTACCCACACGGATACGCAGTATTTT. As protein: CASSPFTHTDTQYF.

This clonotype was found many times. V and J are TRBV5-1 and TRBJ2-2; D is unclear. Germline values: CDR1 SGHRS, CDR2 YFSETQ. The V end was cut by 1 base, the J end by 1 base, with 8 bases between. The CDR3 consists of 15 residues. The CDR3 protein is CASSLLLVNTGELFF. In nucleotides, the CDR3 is TGCGCCAGCAGCTTGTTGCTAGTGAACACCGGGGAGCTGTTTTTT.

This clonotype was counted many times. The chain carries TRBV30 and TRBJ2-3; TRBD1 matches 7 bases. V lost 0 bases, J lost 3 bases, and 6 bases stayed unmatched. The CDR3 extends over 15 amino acids. Germline CDR1 GTSNPN, CDR2 SVGIG (reference sequence). CDR3 sequence: CAWSVGTGETDTQYF. DNA for the CDR3: TGTGCCTGGAGTGTGGGTACAGGGGAGACAGATACGCAGTATTTT.

The sample holds a few counts of this clonotype. V gene TRBV12-3 or TRBV12-4 combines with J gene TRBJ1-2, with D tentatively TRBD1 (5 bases). The ends were cut back, 3 bases at V and 4 bases at J, with 12 bases in the middle. This CDR3 comprises 14 residues. The CDR3 loop is CASSFGDSRYGYTF. DNA for the CDR3: TGTGCCAGCAGTTTTGGAGACAGCCGCTATGGCTACACCTTC.

Only one count was recorded for this clonotype. One end of the junction varies from germline; a read error may be responsible. The J gene is TRBJ1-2, the V gene TRBV6-2 or TRBV6-3; D unclear. There are 11 residues in the CDR3. Germline lookup yields CDR1 MNHEY and CDR2 SVGEGT. The CDR3 DNA reads TGTGCCAGCAGTTACGACGGTTCAAGCTCCTTC. Translating it yields CASSYDGSSSF.

This clonotype has just a few counts. This sequence may be a read error, since a much larger clone differs from it by one base. V gene TRBV28 combines with J gene TRBJ1-6, with D tentatively TRBD1 (5 bases). Germline V CDR1 and CDR2: MDHEN, SYDVKM. The CDR3 length is 14 residues. For the CDR3, the DNA is TGTGCCAGCAGTTCCCCCGGCGAGGGGTCACCCCTCAACTTT. The encoded protein is CASSSPGEGSPLNF.

Details on this clonotype: One junction end disagrees with the germline gene, perhaps due to a read error. This chain links TRBV20-1 with TRBJ1-5; tentatively, D is TRBD1 (6 bases). This CDR3 comprises 14 residues. Germline CDR1 reads DFQATT; CDR2 reads SNEGSKA (reference sequence). CDR3 sequence reads: CSALGTRLDKTQNF. DNA of the CDR3: TGCAGTGCTTTAGGGACACGGCTAGATAAGACCCAGAATTTT.

This clonotype has a count of ten or more. The chain links TRBV7-9 to TRBJ1-1; D is possibly TRBD1 (5 bases). The V end was cut by 3 bases, the J end by 8 bases, with 19 bases between. The CDR3 consists of 15 residues. Per the germline V gene, CDR1 is SEHNR and CDR2 is FQNEAQ (reference sequence). CDR3 loop: CASSFMGWGEGEAFF. The CDR3 DNA sequence: TGTGCCAGCAGCTTTATGGGGTGGGGCGAAGGAGAAGCTTTCTTT.

This clonotype was seen at least ten times. The CDR3 DNA follows: TGTGCCAGCTACAGGGCAGCGGGGCGCTACGAGCAGTACTTC. It yields the protein CASYRAAGRYEQYF. The chain has TRBV6-2 or TRBV6-3 and TRBJ2-7, with D tentatively TRBD2 (7 bases). V was clipped by 8 bases and J by 3 bases, with 17 bases between them. The germline V gene encodes CDR1 MNHEY and CDR2 SVGEGT. The CDR3 is made up of 14 amino acids.

There are many counts of this clonotype. This chain links TRBV13 with TRBJ2-1; 8 nucleotides match TRBD2. Germline CDR1 is PRHDT and CDR2 is FYEKMQ (reference sequence). V trimming: 0 bases; J trimming: 3 bases; junction bases outside the gene matches: 4. This CDR3 region has 16 residues. The CDR3 is CASSLGLAGLYNEQFF. Here the CDR3 DNA reads TGTGCCAGCAGCTTAGGGCTAGCGGGCCTCTACAATGAGCAGTTCTTC. Filled out from reference TRBV13 and TRBJ2-1, the complete variable domain reads AAGVIQSPRHLIKEKRETATLKCYPIPRHDTVYWYQQGPGQDPQFLISFYEKMQSDKGSIPDRFSAQQFSDYHSELNMSSLELGDSALYFCASSLGLAGLYNEQFFGPGTRLTVL.

This clonotype was found many times. The rearrangement links TRBV7-2 to TRBJ2-3; 9 bases line up with TRBD2. V shed 3 bases, J shed 3 bases, and the junction held 4 bases outside the gene matches. Germline assignment: CDR1 SGHTA and CDR2 FQGNSA. The length of the CDR3 is 15 residues. This CDR3 reads CASSLRGRVTDTQYF. Here the CDR3 DNA reads TGTGCCAGCAGCTTGCGCGGGAGGGTGACAGATACGCAGTATTTT.

This clonotype showed up many times. The chain employs TRBV7-6 and TRBJ1-5; 10 nucleotides align to TRBD1. V trimming: 5 bases; J trimming: 5 bases; junction bases outside the gene matches: 12. This CDR3 is 17 amino acids long. Germline V gene sequence: CDR1 SGHVS, CDR2 FNYEAQ. The CDR3 spells CASSPVRGTGDDQPQHF. In DNA form, the CDR3 reads TGTGCCAGCAGCCCAGTTAGAGGGACAGGGGATGATCAGCCCCAGCATTTT.

This clonotype was seen at least ten times. V is TRBV5-6 and J is TRBJ2-2, with 11 bases lining up with TRBD2. The CDR3 loop spans 16 amino acids. V lost 4 bases and J lost 4; bases outside the gene matches: 6. Germline CDR1 reads SGHDT; CDR2 reads YYEEEE. The CDR3 nucleotides are TGTGCCAGCAGCCTGGGACTAGCGGAGACCACCGGGGAGCTGTTTTTT. This sequence encodes CASSLGLAETTGELFF.

This clonotype was detected many times. This chain joins TRBV7-8 and TRBJ2-7; D is ambiguous. This CDR3 region has 13 residues. CDR1 is SGHVS and CDR2 is FQNEAQ in the germline V gene. V was clipped by 2 bases and J by 1 base, with 6 bases between them. CDR3 protein: CASSLRVSYEQYF. The CDR3 nucleotides are TGTGCCAGCAGCTTACGGGTTTCCTACGAGCAGTACTTC.

This clonotype was seen many times. This chain joins TRBV5-1 and TRBJ1-6, with unresolved D. Trimming took off 3 bases at V and 5 bases at J, with 9 bases between the two ends. Germline CDR1 and CDR2: SGHRS and YFSETQ. The CDR3 covers 14 residues. The CDR3 bases are TGCGCCAGCAGCTCGGACGGGAATAATTCACCCCTCCACTTT. Amino acid sequence: CASSSDGNNSPLHF.